This T cell receptor (beta chain) was captured in a study of shared clonotypes between healthy human individuals. With V trimmed by 4 bases and J by 5 bases, 9 bases remained unmatched. This CDR3 is built from 15 residues. In germline, CDR1 is SGHKS, CDR2 YYEKEE (reference sequence). Clones were read by immunoSEQ multiplex PCR, and TCRdb kept only the in-frame ones, dropping some. In the table there are approximately 1.5 million clones, 98% to 99% of which are singletons. J is TRBJ1-1 and V is TRBV5-5; 9 bases agree with TRBD1. This TCR was sampled from a young man in good health. Sequenced material: naive CD4+ T cells sorted from blood. Subset described: CD45RA+ positively selected. CDR3 region: CASSNRTGVWTEAFF. The CDR3 DNA reads as TGTGCCAGCAGCAACAGGACAGGGGTGTGGACTGAAGCTTTCTTT.